A single sample gave rise to the 5 T cell receptor beta chains below, sequenced in a study of cytomegalovirus exposure and HLA in healthy donors. A multiplex PCR was run with 60 Vbeta primers and 13 Jbeta primers. The method was immunoSEQ multiplex PCR; TCRdb's version includes in-frame clones alone and lacks a portion of them. Of around 97,000 clones detected, approximately 73% appear once; the ten largest clones hold 10% to 13%. Sample: PBMCs. The receptors come from a woman between 18 and 29 years old in good health and CMV-seropositive.

This CDR3 is CASSSRVNEQYF. The CDR3 DNA reads TGTGCCAGCAGTTCCAGGGTAAACGAGCAGTACTTC. This chain uses TRBV28 with TRBJ2-7, with D perhaps matching TRBD1 (5 bases). CDR3 length: 12 residues. Germline values: CDR1 MDHEN, CDR2 SYDVKM. Trimming removed 4 bases from V and 5 bases from J, with 9 bases in between. Filled out from reference TRBV28 and TRBJ2-7, the complete variable domain reads DVKVTQSSRYLVKRTGEKVFLECVQDMDHENMFWYRQDPGLGLRLIYFSYDVKMKEKGDIPEGYSVSREKKERFSLILESASTNQTSMYLCASSSRVNEQYFGPGTRLTVT.

The CDR3 protein is CASSDVLSYYPDTQYF. The CDR3 DNA is TGTGCCAGCAGTGACGTGTTATCCTACTACCCAGATACGCAGTATTTT. The J gene is TRBJ2-3, the V gene TRBV6-4; D is uncertain. Trimming left V 2 bases short and J 4 bases short, with 16 bases between. In germline, CDR1 is MRHNA, CDR2 SNTAGT. CDR3 length: 16 amino acids.

This clone came up once. This sequence joins TRBV10-3 and TRBJ2-7; D possibly corresponds to TRBD1 (6 bases). Germline V gene sequence: CDR1 ENHRY, CDR2 SYGVKD. Between the trimmed V and J ends, which lost 0 bases and 9 bases, there was a span of 24 bases. The CDR3 is made up of 17 amino acids. This CDR3 is CAISESRQGPTIKGQYF. The CDR3, as DNA: TGTGCCATCAGTGAGTCACGGCAGGGGCCAACCATCAAAGGGCAGTACTTC.

This clone was seen more than once but under ten times. The chain couples TRBV19 to TRBJ1-5; D remains unclear. The CDR3 has 16 residues. Trimming removed 2 bases at V and 0 bases at J, with 11 bases between. The germline gives CDR1 LNHDA, CDR2 SQIVND (reference sequence). The CDR3 loop reads CASSIRGINSNQPQHF. DNA for the CDR3: TGTGCCAGTAGTATAAGAGGGATAAATAGCAATCAGCCCCAGCATTTT.

The chain uses TRBV5-1 and TRBJ2-2; 10 bases fit TRBD2. This CDR3 has 16 amino acids. V gave up 4 bases and J gave up 1 base; unmatched junction bases: 4. Germline lookup yields CDR1 SGHRS and CDR2 YFSETQ. For the CDR3, the DNA is TGCGCCAGCAGCCCCGGACTAGCGGAGAACACCGGGGAGCTGTTTTTT. It codes for CASSPGLAENTGELFF.